This is a list of T cell receptor beta chains from one sample in a study of T cell repertoires in cytomegalovirus infection. Using its own MiXCR run on the reads, TCRdb lists one record per CDR3 protein. The sample shows hundreds of thousands of distinct CDR3 sequences, approximately 31% of them seen only once. The sequencing sample was made of PBMCs. These TCRs come from a human donor in good health (CMV status not recorded). Some clones in this sample may be carry-over from other donors' samples. Both conserved end residues are part of each CDR3. Each record gives: J gene, clone size, D gene, V gene, CDR3 protein, CDR3 DNA. A D gene is named only where the DNA matches it firmly. A clone size is listed for some rows: how often the clone was seen (once, few, many), or a class if it is expanded.

TRBJ2-5 | many | - | TRBV18 | CASSPRLQETQYF | TGTGCCAGCAGCCCGAGGCTTCAAGAGACCCAGTACTTC
TRBJ2-5 | many | - | TRBV10-3 | CAISERDIRGTQETQYF | TGTGCCATCAGTGAGAGGGACATCCGTGGGACCCAAGAGACCCAGTACTTC
TRBJ1-2 | - | TRBD1 | TRBV14 | CASSPSGTGGYTF | TGTGCCAGCAGCCCCTCAGGGACAGGCGGCTACACCTTC
TRBJ2-1 | few | - | TRBV7-2 | CASSLGGLLNEQFF | TGTGCCAGCAGCTTAGGGGGACTTCTCAATGAGCAGTTCTTC
TRBJ2-3 | few | - | TRBV27 | CASSPLAGWGTDTQYF | TGTGCCAGCAGCCCACTGGCGGGCTGGGGCACAGATACGCAGTATTTT
TRBJ1-5 | many | TRBD1 | TRBV6-1 | CASSEGEGASQPQHF | TGTGCCAGCAGTGAAGGTGAGGGGGCGAGTCAGCCCCAGCATTTT
TRBJ1-1 | few | - | TRBV7-2 | CASSLPMVVGTEAFF | TGTGCCAGCAGCTTACCTATGGTAGTCGGCACTGAAGCTTTCTTT
TRBJ1-2 | - | - | TRBV6-5 | CASRKDGANYGYTF | TGTGCCAGCAGAAAGGACGGAGCTAACTATGGCTACACCTTC
TRBJ2-1 | many | - | TRBV12-3/TRBV12-4 | CASSLRTGRYNEQFF | TGTGCCAGCAGTTTACGAACAGGGAGGTACAATGAGCAGTTCTTC
TRBJ1-1 | few | TRBD1 | TRBV11-2 | CASSLGRGRRTEAFF | TGTGCCAGCAGCTTAGGGAGGGGGCGCCGTACTGAAGCTTTCTTT
TRBJ1-6 | many | - | TRBV7-8 | CASSLAPRGNSPLHF | TGTGCCAGCAGCTTAGCACCCAGGGGTAATTCACCCCTCCACTTT
TRBJ2-1 | many | - | TRBV7-6 | CASSLPPRGPTRDEQFF | TGTGCCAGCAGCTTACCCCCTAGGGGACCAACTAGGGATGAGCAGTTCTTC
TRBJ2-7 | many | TRBD2 | TRBV7-2 | CASSFTGTSGGKQYF | TGTGCCAGCAGCTTTACCGGGACTAGCGGGGGGAAGCAGTACTTC
TRBJ2-7 | few | TRBD1 | TRBV10-3 | CAISESEQGKYEQYF | TGTGCCATCAGTGAGTCCGAACAGGGGAAATACGAGCAGTACTTC
TRBJ1-1 | - | TRBD1 | TRBV20-1 | CSARAGTGGTEAFF | TGCAGTGCTAGAGCCGGGACAGGGGGAACTGAAGCTTTCTTT
TRBJ1-1 | - | - | TRBV14 | CASTDRSTEAFF | TGTGCCAGCACCGACCGGAGCACTGAAGCTTTCTTT